This entry is about one TCR beta chain. This sample is part of a study of blood T cell repertoires in COVID-19. Study-wide context: Samples came from the United States, Italy and Spain, spanning acute and convalescent COVID-19. Sources were T cells, B-cell-depleted T cells, or PBMCs; the material itself was cDNA or gDNA.

In the authors' methods: Estimation of nucleated cell counts was performed using reference gene primer amplification. Profiled with immunoSEQ multiplex PCR; TCRdb holds only in-frame clones, not every one. That table supplies the V and J calls and clone size; D and trimming were determined from the DNA. The sample lists a few hundred thousand clones, 70% to 90% seen once, with under 9% in the top ten. This CDR3 has 15 amino acids. The V and J ends lost 2 bases and 9 bases respectively, with 14 bases between them. The germline V gene encodes CDR1 LNHDA and CDR2 SQIVND (reference sequence). J is TRBJ1-6 and V is TRBV19; D possibly corresponds to TRBD1 (6 bases). Sequencing was carried out using peripheral blood. The receptor comes from a woman in her seventies with active or convalescent COVID-19. CDR3 sequence (DNA): TGTGCCAGTAGTATATCAGCAGGGGCGCCTTCACCCCTCCACTTT. Translating gives CASSISAGAPSPLHF.